Sequencing of this T cell receptor (beta chain) was carried out in a study of blood T cell repertoires in COVID-19. Whole-study context: Whether acute or convalescent, the COVID-19 samples came from the United States, Italy and Spain. From T cells, B-cell-depleted T cells, or PBMCs came the material, which was cDNA or gDNA.

V lost 3 bases to trimming and J lost 4 bases, with 8 bases between them. Germline-derived CDR1 and CDR2 are SGHRS and YFSETQ. This CDR3 contains 13 residues. This clone is a singleton in its sample. Source study methods: It was from reference gene primer amplification that nucleated cell counts were estimated. Assay used: immunoSEQ multiplex PCR; TCRdb lists only in-frame clones, some missing. That table gives V, J and clone size, and the DNA gave D and trimming. This sample has 300,000 to 450,000 clones; about 85% occur once, and the top ten carry roughly 3.6%. The specimen sequenced was peripheral blood. The chain has TRBV5-1 and TRBJ1-3; D not certain. The sequence came from a woman younger than 30 with acute or convalescent COVID-19. The CDR3 loop reads CASSSREGNTIYF. The CDR3, as DNA: TGCGCCAGCAGCTCCCGCGAGGGAAACACCATATATTTT. Full variable domain (outside the CDR3, taken from reference TRBV5-1 and TRBJ1-3): KAGVTQTPRYLIKTRGQQVTLSCSPISGHRSVSWYQQTPGQGLQFLFEYFSETQRNKGNFPGRFSGRQFSNSRSEMNVSTLELGDSALYLCASSSREGNTIYFGEGSWLTVV.